Listed here are 20 T cell receptor beta chains from one sample, sequenced in a study of blood T cell repertoires in COVID-19. Some clones are missing from TCRdb's copy, which holds only in-frame ones; the method was immunoSEQ multiplex PCR. The sample carries 200,000 to 300,000 clones, about 79% recorded once. Material: peripheral blood. These receptors all stem from a woman of 80 years or more with acute or convalescent COVID-19.

As DNA, the CDR3 is TGTGCCAGCAGCTTAGCGCCTCGGGCTAGCGGATACCAAGAGACCCAGTACTTC. Its protein product is CASSLAPRASGYQETQYF. This rearrangement joins TRBV7-8 to TRBJ2-5; 7 bases map to TRBD2. Trimming cost V 0 bases and J 0 bases; bases outside gene matches: 10. Germline-derived CDR1 and CDR2 are SGHVS and FQNEAQ. CDR3 size: 18 residues. Complete variable domain (other parts from reference TRBV7-8 and TRBJ2-5): GAGVSQSPRYKVAKRGQDVALRCDPISGHVSLFWYQQALGQGPEFLTYFQNEAQLDKSGLPSDRFFAERPEGSVSTLKIQRTQQEDSAVYLCASSLAPRASGYQETQYFGPGTRLLVL.

This chain joins TRBV7-3 and TRBJ2-3; TRBD1 might be the D (6 bases). Germline V CDR1 and CDR2: SGHTA, FQGTGA. The CDR3 is made up of 15 amino acids. The V and J ends lost 6 bases and 2 bases respectively, with 15 bases between them. The CDR3 sequence: CASRNGQLHTDTQYF. The CDR3 DNA reads TGTGCCAGCAGGAACGGACAGCTACACACAGATACGCAGTATTTT.

This chain joins TRBV4-1 and TRBJ2-7; a possible D gene is TRBD2 (6 bases). This CDR3 spans 12 amino acids. Germline V gene lookup returns CDR1 MGHRA and CDR2 YSYEKL. Trimming took off 0 bases at V and 8 bases at J, with 8 bases between the two ends. The CDR3 reads CASSQDGGKQYF. The CDR3 coding sequence is TGCGCCAGCAGCCAAGATGGGGGGAAGCAGTACTTC.

This sequence joins TRBV25-1 and TRBJ1-1, with 7 bases that match TRBD1. The V segment lost 6 bases and the J segment 5 bases; nucleotides outside the gene matches: 9. The CDR3 is made up of 14 amino acids. In germline, CDR1 is MGHDK, CDR2 SYGVNS. CDR3 protein: CASSFGRGRTEAFF. In nucleotides, the CDR3 is TGTGCCAGCAGCTTCGGGAGGGGGCGAACTGAAGCTTTCTTT.

The chain couples TRBV28 to TRBJ2-3; TRBD2 matches at 7 bases. This CDR3 is built from 15 residues. V lost 1 base, J lost 13 bases, and 14 bases stayed unmatched. Germline assignment: CDR1 MDHEN and CDR2 SYDVKM. CDR3 region: CASSLSLAAPLEEYF. In DNA form, the CDR3 reads TGTGCCAGCAGTTTATCTCTAGCGGCGCCCCTCGAGGAGTATTTT.

This clone was observed a single time. The chain combines TRBV18 with TRBJ2-7; D is unresolved. CDR3 length equals 13 residues. Germline V lookup: CDR1 KGHSH, CDR2 LQKENI. With 4 bases removed from V and 0 bases from J, the gap between germline ends came to 7 bases. CDR3 sequence reads: CASSRAGSYEQYF. The DNA for the CDR3 is TGTGCCAGCTCACGGGCAGGCTCCTACGAGCAGTACTTC. Full variable domain (outside the CDR3, taken from reference TRBV18 and TRBJ2-7): NAGVMQNPRHLVRRRGQEARLRCSPMKGHSHVYWYRQLPEEGLKFMVYLQKENIIDESGMPKERFSAEFPKEGPSILRIQQVVRGDSAAYFCASSRAGSYEQYFGPGTRLTVT.

The rearrangement joins TRBV5-4 to TRBJ1-5, with a weak D call TRBD1 (6 bases). CDR3 length: 12 residues. V lost 6 bases to trimming and J lost 11 bases, with 15 bases between them. Germline V gene lookup returns CDR1 SGHNT and CDR2 YYREEE (reference sequence). CDR3 in amino acids: CASTGGGPAQHF. DNA for the CDR3: TGTGCCAGCACCGGGGGGGGCCCAGCCCAGCATTTT. The whole variable domain, remainder taken from reference TRBV5-4 and TRBJ1-5, is ETGVTQSPTHLIKTRGQQVTLRCSSQSGHNTVSWYQQALGQGPQFIFQYYREEENGRGNFPPRFSGLQFPNYSSELNVNALELDDSALYLCASTGGGPAQHFGDGTRLSIL.

CDR3 nucleotides: TGTGCCAGCAGCAACAACAGGGGGCTCGTCCAAGAGACCCAGTACTTC. Amino acid sequence: CASSNNRGLVQETQYF. V gene TRBV21-1 combines with J gene TRBJ2-5; TRBD1, as called in the table, went unchecked against the DNA. TRBV21-1 is labeled a pseudogene. CDR3 size: 16 residues.

V gene TRBV28 combines with J gene TRBJ1-5; 10 bases are shared with TRBD1. Losses at the gene ends were 6 bases for V and 7 bases for J; bases not matched to a gene: 12. This CDR3 has 16 amino acids. Per the germline V gene, CDR1 is MDHEN and CDR2 is SYDVKM. For the CDR3, the DNA is TGTGCCAGCAGGGCCCTCGGACAGGGGGTATGGCAGCCCCAGCATTTT. Amino acids: CASRALGQGVWQPQHF.

The gene calls are TRBV18 and TRBJ2-1, with TRBD2 identical over 10 bases. Losses at the gene ends were 1 base for V and 6 bases for J; bases not matched to a gene: 6. Looked up from germline, CDR1 is KGHSH and CDR2 is LQKENI. This CDR3 contains 16 residues. CDR3 sequence (DNA): TGTGCCAGCTCACCACTCCAGCGGGGGGGCGCCAATGAGCAGTTCTTC. It translates to CASSPLQRGGANEQFF.

V usage is TRBV2 and J usage is TRBJ1-6, with 7 bases fitting TRBD1. Germline assignment: CDR1 SNHLY and CDR2 FYNNEI. The V and J ends lost 6 bases and 9 bases, in that order; junction bases with no gene match: 2. The CDR3 runs 12 residues. CDR3 sequence: CASRDRASPLHF. Written as DNA, the CDR3 is TGTGCCAGCAGAGACAGGGCTTCACCCCTCCACTTT.

CDR3 in DNA: TGTGCCAGCAGGCTGGGAGATTGGGAAAAACTGTTTTTT. It specifies CASRLGDWEKLFF. The genes are TRBV2 and TRBJ1-4, with D hard to call. The V gene lost 6 bases and the J gene lost 8 bases, with 13 bases spanning the gap. CDR3 length: 13 amino acids. CDR1 and CDR2 (germline): SNHLY, FYNNEI. The whole variable domain, filled in from reference TRBV2 and TRBJ1-4, reads EPEVTQTPSHQVTQMGQEVILRCVPISNHLYFYWYRQILGQKVEFLVSFYNNEISEKSEIFDDQFSVERPDGSNFTLKIRSTKLEDSAMYFCASRLGDWEKLFFGSGTQLSVL.

The V call is TRBV13, the J call TRBJ2-3; 9 bases align to TRBD2. J gave up 6 bases and V 0 bases, and 16 bases lay outside the gene matches. The CDR3 consists of 19 residues. CDR1 and CDR2 (germline): PRHDT, FYEKMQ (reference sequence). This CDR3 reads CASSLGLGGRRGGSDTQYF. The DNA of the CDR3 is TGTGCCAGCAGCTTAGGCCTAGGAGGCCGGCGGGGGGGCTCGGATACGCAGTATTTT. Supplemented by reference TRBV13 and TRBJ2-3, the full variable domain reads AAGVIQSPRHLIKEKRETATLKCYPIPRHDTVYWYQQGPGQDPQFLISFYEKMQSDKGSIPDRFSAQQFSDYHSELNMSSLELGDSALYFCASSLGLGGRRGGSDTQYFGPGTRLTVL.

The chain is built from TRBV12-5 and TRBJ2-2; D is perhaps TRBD2 (6 bases). The ends were cut back, 0 bases at V and 0 bases at J, with 11 bases in the middle. Germline assignment: CDR1 LGHNT and CDR2 FRNRAP. The CDR3 has 17 residues. CDR3 loop: CASGLVLGGPNTGELFF. The CDR3 DNA follows: TGTGCTAGTGGTTTGGTACTGGGAGGTCCGAACACCGGGGAGCTGTTTTTT.

This clone was seen just once. The rearrangement links TRBV5-4 to TRBJ2-1, with D maybe TRBD1 (5 bases). The CDR3 has 17 residues. Germline-derived CDR1 and CDR2 are SGHNT and YYREEE (reference sequence). The ends were cut back, 5 bases at V and 0 bases at J, with 18 bases in the middle. The CDR3 sequence: CASSLQAGPSSYNEQFF. The DNA for the CDR3 is TGTGCCAGCAGTCTACAGGCCGGTCCGAGCTCCTACAATGAGCAGTTCTTC.

This clone was detected only a few times. This chain uses TRBV15 with TRBJ1-2, with no clear D. CDR1 is LNHNV and CDR2 is YYDKDF in the germline V gene (reference sequence). Trimming cost V 6 bases and J 6 bases, with 26 bases left between them. This CDR3 has 17 residues. CDR3 in amino acids: CATSNLEEQALKHGYTF. In nucleotides, the CDR3 is TGTGCCACCAGTAATTTGGAGGAGCAGGCGCTCAAACATGGCTACACCTTC.

The chain carries TRBV7-8 and TRBJ1-6, with D perhaps matching TRBD1 (6 bases). Germline-derived CDR1 and CDR2 are SGHVS and FQNEAQ. Trimming stripped 9 bases from V and 6 bases from J, with 21 bases between. This CDR3 comprises 16 residues. CDR3 amino acids: CASTPVARGGNSPLHF. The DNA for the CDR3 is TGTGCCAGTACGCCCGTGGCACGAGGGGGTAATTCACCCCTCCACTTT.

The chain joins TRBV5-5 to TRBJ2-3; the match to TRBD2 covers 11 bases. This CDR3 has 18 residues. J lost 2 bases, V lost 0 bases, and 8 bases had no gene match. Germline CDR1 reads SGHKS; CDR2 reads YYEKEE (reference sequence). CDR3 DNA: TGTGCCAGCAGCTTGGAGTGGGTAGCGGGGGGGATCACAGATACGCAGTATTTT. Protein sequence: CASSLEWVAGGITDTQYF.

V and J are TRBV19 and TRBJ1-5; D is possibly TRBD1 (6 bases). The V gene's germline CDR1 is LNHDA and CDR2 SQIVND (reference sequence). With 2 bases removed from V and 1 base from J, the gap between germline ends came to 18 bases. The CDR3 spans 18 residues. DNA for the CDR3: TGTGCCAGTAGTATATTCCCGGTGGGGGCGGTCAGCAATCAGCCCCAGCATTTT. This encodes CASSIFPVGAVSNQPQHF.

The chain employs TRBV2 and TRBJ1-2; D is perhaps TRBD1 (5 bases). Germline CDR1 and CDR2: SNHLY and FYNNEI. V lost 7 bases to trimming and J lost 5 bases, with 11 bases between them. The length of the CDR3 is 12 residues. CDR3 nucleotide sequence: TGTGCCAGCATTGGGCAGGGATATGGCTACACCTTC. Protein: CASIGQGYGYTF.